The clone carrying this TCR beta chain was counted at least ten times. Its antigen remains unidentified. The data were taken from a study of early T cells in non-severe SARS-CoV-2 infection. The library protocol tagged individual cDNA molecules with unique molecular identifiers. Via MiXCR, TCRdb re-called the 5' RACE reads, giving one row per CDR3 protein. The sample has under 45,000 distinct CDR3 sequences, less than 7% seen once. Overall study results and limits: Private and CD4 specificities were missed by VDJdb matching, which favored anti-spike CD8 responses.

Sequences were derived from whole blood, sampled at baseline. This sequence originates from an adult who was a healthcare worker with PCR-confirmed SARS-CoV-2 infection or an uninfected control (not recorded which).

As DNA, the CDR3 is TGTGCCAGCAGCTTAGATGGCGGAAGCTCCTACGAGCAGTACTTC. Its protein product is CASSLDGGSSYEQYF. The gene calls are TRBV7-9 and TRBJ2-7; D is unclear. V was cut by 1 base and J by 0 bases, with 10 bases left in between. Germline CDR1 and CDR2: SEHNR and FQNEAQ (reference sequence). The CDR3 runs 15 residues. Based on the CDR3 plus reference TRBV7-9 and TRBJ2-7, the full variable domain is DTGVSQNPRHKITKRGQNVTFRCDPISEHNRLYWYRQTLGQGPEFLTYFQNEAQLEKSRLLSDRFSAERPKGSFSTLEIQRTEQGDSAMYLCASSLDGGSSYEQYFGPGTRLTVT.